The 20 T cell receptor beta chains below all came from one sample that was sequenced in a study of cytomegalovirus exposure and HLA in healthy donors. Both 60 Vbeta primers and 13 Jbeta primers went into the PCR. Sequencing used immunoSEQ multiplex PCR; TCRdb keeps in-frame clones, though not all of them. The sample shows about 72,000 clones, approximately 80% of them seen only once. Sequenced input: PBMCs. Receptors were obtained from a man between 40 and 49 years old in good health and CMV-seronegative.

This chain connects TRBV4-3 to TRBJ2-5; a weak D match, TRBD1 (6 bases). The CDR3 is 15 amino acids. Germline CDR1 and CDR2: LGHNA and YSLEER. The V and J ends lost 4 bases and 1 base respectively, with 13 bases between them. Here the CDR3 reads CASSPIQGSQETQYF. The DNA of the CDR3 is TGCGCCAGCAGCCCAATACAGGGTTCCCAAGAGACCCAGTACTTC.

This chain joins TRBV18 and TRBJ1-2; 7 nucleotides agree with TRBD1. The germline CDR1 and CDR2 sequences are KGHSH and LQKENI. This CDR3 has 13 amino acids. V trimming: 6 bases; J trimming: 4 bases; junction bases outside the gene matches: 5. The DNA of the CDR3 is TGTGCCAGCTCGGCCGGGACAGTCTATGGCTACACCTTC. Translating it yields CASSAGTVYGYTF.

This clone appeared a single time. The chain uses TRBV7-6 and TRBJ2-7; TRBD1 matches at 8 bases. From germline, CDR1 is SGHVS and CDR2 FNYEAQ. The CDR3 contains 15 residues. With 2 bases clipped from V and 4 bases from J, the junction kept 7 bases outside the gene matches. The CDR3 DNA sequence: TGTGCCAGCAGCTTAATAGATGGACAGGGATACGAGCAGTACTTC. This gives the protein CASSLIDGQGYEQYF.

The rearrangement joins TRBV28 to TRBJ1-3, with D tentatively TRBD1 (6 bases). V was shortened by 6 bases and J by 0 bases, with 12 bases between the two germline ends. Germline V gives CDR1 MDHEN, CDR2 SYDVKM. The CDR3 covers 15 residues. The CDR3 DNA is TGTGCCAGCAGCCGCGGACAGATCTCTGGAAACACCATATATTTT. Translating gives CASSRGQISGNTIYF.

In this sample, this clone turned up a few times. The chain combines TRBV18 with TRBJ2-7; 8 positions match TRBD2. Germline trimming cut 6 bases from V and 0 bases from J; bases unmatched to any gene: 4. CDR1 KGHSH and CDR2 LQKENI come from the germline V gene. This CDR3 region has 14 residues. CDR3 coding DNA: TGTGCCAGCTCCTCGGGACTAGTCTCCTACGAGCAGTACTTC. This encodes CASSSGLVSYEQYF.

The sample holds a few counts of this clone. CDR3: CASSLAGRVDGYTF. In DNA, the CDR3 is TGCGCCAGCAGCTTGGCAGGCAGGGTGGATGGCTACACCTTC. The V call is TRBV5-1, the J call TRBJ1-2; a possible D gene is TRBD1 (5 bases). Germline CDR1 reads SGHRS; CDR2 reads YFSETQ. Trimming removed 0 bases from V and 6 bases from J, with 12 bases in between. CDR3 size: 14 residues.

This clone was observed a handful of times. The chain carries TRBV5-1 and TRBJ1-2, with D perhaps matching TRBD1 (5 bases). The V end lost 4 bases, the J end lost 1 base, and 17 bases lay between the germline ends. There are 16 residues in the CDR3. The germline gives CDR1 SGHRS, CDR2 YFSETQ. The CDR3: CASSSNPGLINYGYTF. CDR3 coding DNA: TGCGCCAGCAGCAGTAATCCGGGACTTATTAACTATGGCTACACCTTC. The full variable domain, in which reference TRBV5-1 and TRBJ1-2 provide the parts outside the CDR3, is KAGVTQTPRYLIKTRGQQVTLSCSPISGHRSVSWYQQTPGQGLQFLFEYFSETQRNKGNFPGRFSGRQFSNSRSEMNVSTLELGDSALYLCASSSNPGLINYGYTFGSGTRLTVV.

V gene TRBV4-3 combines with J gene TRBJ2-7; D gene unclear. CDR3 length: 13 residues. V lost 4 bases to trimming and J lost 3 bases, with 10 bases between them. Germline V CDR1 and CDR2: LGHNA, YSLEER. The chain's CDR3 is CASSRGTNYEQYF. CDR3 DNA sequence: TGCGCCAGCAGCCGCGGAACAAACTACGAGCAGTACTTC.

This sequence joins TRBV7-3 and TRBJ2-7; D gene ambiguous. The CDR3 is 15 residues long. V lost 2 bases to trimming and J lost 0 bases, with 11 bases between them. The germline CDR1 and CDR2 sequences are SGHTA and FQGTGA. The CDR3 nucleotides read TGTGCCAGCAGCTTATACCAGGTCAGCTCCTACGAGCAGTACTTC. Residues: CASSLYQVSSYEQYF.

The chain is built from TRBV29-1 and TRBJ1-1, with a possible D match to TRBD1 (5 bases). This CDR3 comprises 14 residues. The germline V gene has CDR1 SQVTM and CDR2 ANQGSEA. Between the trimmed V and J ends, which lost 4 bases and 1 base, there was a span of 13 bases. The CDR3 region is CSVGGRVANTEAFF. DNA of the CDR3: TGCAGCGTTGGGGGCCGGGTAGCGAACACTGAAGCTTTCTTT.

The rearrangement joins TRBV5-6 to TRBJ1-2; TRBD1 might be the D (6 bases). Germline CDR1 reads SGHDT; CDR2 reads YYEEEE. V was clipped by 4 bases and J by 4 bases, with 14 bases between them. The CDR3 contains 14 residues. CDR3 residues: CASSGPRGTYGYTF. For the CDR3, the DNA is TGTGCCAGCAGCGGACCCAGGGGAACCTATGGCTACACCTTC.

This chain links TRBV4-3 with TRBJ2-1; TRBD2 matches at 11 bases. Germline values: CDR1 LGHNA, CDR2 YSLEER. V gave up 4 bases and J gave up 4 bases; unmatched junction bases: 6. The CDR3 contains 16 residues. The CDR3 region has the DNA TGCGCCAGCAGCCCTACCGGGACTAGCGGTTACAATGAGCAGTTCTTC. Translating gives CASSPTGTSGYNEQFF.

The genes are TRBV12-5 and TRBJ1-3; D is undetermined. Trimming stripped 3 bases from V and 7 bases from J, with 10 bases between. This CDR3 is built from 13 residues. CDR1 and CDR2 from the germline V gene are LGHNT and FRNRAP. The CDR3 region is CASGLLAPNTIYF. The DNA for the CDR3 is TGTGCTAGTGGTTTACTTGCCCCCAACACCATATATTTT.

Points on this clone: Other nucleotide sequences from this sample produce the same CDR3. This chain joins TRBV7-2 and TRBJ1-6; maybe TRBD1 (5 bases). CDR3 length: 12 amino acids. Between the trimmed V and J ends, which lost 4 bases and 9 bases, there was a span of 7 bases. The germline gives CDR1 SGHTA, CDR2 FQGNSA. CDR3 protein: CASSWGGSPLHF. The CDR3 DNA sequence: TGTGCCAGCAGCTGGGGCGGTTCACCCCTCCACTTT.

V gene TRBV6-6 combines with J gene TRBJ1-1; D might be TRBD1 (5 bases). The germline V gene has CDR1 MNHNY and CDR2 SVGAGI (reference sequence). The CDR3 runs to 14 residues. The V and J ends lost 7 bases and 8 bases respectively, with 20 bases between them. CDR3 sequence: CASILTEARGEAFF. The CDR3, as DNA: TGTGCCAGCATCCTGACAGAGGCCCGAGGCGAAGCTTTCTTT.

A note on this clone: The sample carries other DNA sequences with the same CDR3. This chain connects TRBV7-9 to TRBJ2-5, with D possibly TRBD1 on 6 matching bases. The ends were cut back, 6 bases at V and 5 bases at J, with 13 bases in the middle. The CDR3 spans 13 residues. CDR1 and CDR2 from the germline V gene are SEHNR and FQNEAQ (reference sequence). As DNA, the CDR3 is TGTGCCAGCAGTCTTGGAAGGGGGGAGACCCAGTACTTC. Translation: CASSLGRGETQYF.

The chain combines TRBV18 with TRBJ1-2, with 10 bases that match TRBD1. This CDR3 comprises 16 residues. Germline lookup yields CDR1 KGHSH and CDR2 LQKENI. With 6 bases clipped from V and 2 bases from J, the junction kept 9 bases outside the gene matches. The DNA for the CDR3 is TGTGCCAGCTCTGCCCCGGGACAGGGGATAAACTATGGCTACACCTTC. Its translation: CASSAPGQGINYGYTF. Complete variable domain (other parts from reference TRBV18 and TRBJ1-2): NAGVMQNPRHLVRRRGQEARLRCSPMKGHSHVYWYRQLPEEGLKFMVYLQKENIIDESGMPKERFSAEFPKEGPSILRIQQVVRGDSAAYFCASSAPGQGINYGYTFGSGTRLTVV.

The rearrangement links TRBV11-2 to TRBJ1-2; 7 bases agree with TRBD1. Germline lookup yields CDR1 SGHAT and CDR2 FQNNGV. The CDR3 spans 15 residues. J lost 8 bases, V lost 1 base, and 10 bases had no gene match. The CDR3 loop reads CASSLGTGPFTGYTF. The DNA of the CDR3 is TGTGCCAGCAGCTTAGGGACAGGCCCTTTTACGGGCTACACCTTC.

V usage is TRBV5-1 and J usage is TRBJ1-4; tentatively, D is TRBD1 (6 bases). The CDR3 runs to 17 residues. Germline V gene lookup returns CDR1 SGHRS and CDR2 YFSETQ. Deletions cut 2 bases from V and 5 bases from J, with 19 bases between. In DNA, the CDR3 is TGCGCCAGCAGCTTAGGGGGGGCGGTAACAATGAATGAAAAACTGTTTTTT. This codes for CASSLGGAVTMNEKLFF.

The V gene is TRBV30, the J gene TRBJ1-4; D possibly corresponds to TRBD1 (5 bases). The CDR3 is made up of 14 amino acids. V was pared by 2 bases and J by 3 bases, with 10 bases between. Germline assignment: CDR1 GTSNPN and CDR2 SVGIG (reference sequence). CDR3 nucleotide sequence: TGTGCCTGGAGTCGCGACAGCCCTAATGAAAAACTGTTTTTT. Amino acids: CAWSRDSPNEKLFF. The full variable domain, in which reference TRBV30 and TRBJ1-4 provide the parts outside the CDR3, is SQTIHQWPATLVQPVGSPLSLECTVEGTSNPNLYWYRQAAGRGLQLLFYSVGIGQISSEVPQNLSASRPQDRQFILSSKKLLLSDSGFYLCAWSRDSPNEKLFFGSGTQLSVL.